This T cell receptor (beta chain) was captured by sequencing in a study of a mutant IDH1 vaccine in newly diagnosed glioma. Study-level information: Vaccination followed radiotherapy alone by 4-6 weeks, or accompanied temozolomide cycles. Earlier care involved radiotherapy, temozolomide, or both, and the majority received both.

Germline loops: CDR1 MNHNS, CDR2 SASEGT. V gave up 8 bases and J gave up 5 bases, with 12 bases separating them. The CDR3 consists of 12 residues. Assay used: immunoSEQ multiplex PCR; TCRdb lists only in-frame clones, some missing. The sample contains 75,000 to 95,000 clones, 85% to 90% of which appear only once. Comment on this clone: Its antigen is not known.

Described time point: week 47, end of study. Every single dose of the vaccine, 300 ug of mutant IDH1 20-mer peptide, came with topical imiquimod. This specimen consisted of PBMCs, obtained from a glioma patient whose treatment included an IDH1 peptide vaccine. This sequence was found in a woman aged 45-65 years with glioma. The chain recombines TRBV6-1 with TRBJ2-5; D perhaps matches TRBD2 (5 bases). CDR3 coding DNA: TGTGCCAGCTCCGAGGGTCGGGAGACCCAGTACTTC. Translating gives CASSEGRETQYF.